Presented here are 24 T cell receptor beta chains from one specimen sequenced in a study of blood T cells in healthy people across ages. The authors ran a second PCR of about 7 to 11 cycles using a sample-barcoded 5' primer and a J-beta primer mix. TCRdb called the 5' RACE reads again in MiXCR, with one record for every CDR3 protein. The profile covers about 1.7 million distinct CDR3 sequences, with about 28% appearing a single time and 7.7% taken by the ten largest. The material sequenced was blood. The source is a woman aged 25 to 39 in good health.

This clonotype came up many times. This chain connects TRBV20-1 to TRBJ2-7, with 9 bases matching TRBD2. Germline V gene lookup returns CDR1 DFQATT and CDR2 SNEGSKA (reference sequence). V shed 5 bases and J 5 bases; nucleotides not matched to a gene: 7. The CDR3 has 13 residues. The CDR3 nucleotides read TGCAGTGCTCGGCGGGAGGGCCTCCACGAGCAGTACTTC. It yields the protein CSARREGLHEQYF.

The gene calls are TRBV29-1 and TRBJ2-3, with D possibly matching TRBD1 (5 bases). The CDR3 contains 13 residues. Germline lookup yields CDR1 SQVTM and CDR2 ANQGSEA. V was trimmed by 7 bases and J by 4 bases, leaving 15 bases between them. CDR3 in amino acids: CSADPQGSDTQYF. Written as DNA, the CDR3 is TGCAGCGCCGACCCTCAGGGATCAGATACGCAGTATTTT.

The V gene is TRBV6-6, the J gene TRBJ2-7; tentatively, D is TRBD2 (6 bases). This CDR3 contains 13 residues. The V end lost 8 bases, the J end lost 7 bases, and 18 bases lay between the germline ends. CDR1 and CDR2 from the germline V gene are MNHNY and SVGAGI (reference sequence). The CDR3 coding sequence is TGTGCCAGCCATGGGGCAGGAGGGTGGGAGCAGTACTTC. Its protein is CASHGAGGWEQYF.

The genes are TRBV10-2 and TRBJ1-2, with D perhaps TRBD1 (5 bases). The CDR3 is 12 residues long. Per germline, CDR1 WSHSY and CDR2 SAAADI. V was clipped by 3 bases and J by 10 bases, with 12 bases between them. The CDR3 reads CASSDYGGDYTF. CDR3 in DNA: TGCGCCAGCAGTGACTATGGGGGGGACTACACCTTC.

This clonotype was observed a handful of times. The chain joins TRBV2 to TRBJ2-5; TRBD1 is a possible D gene (7 bases). This CDR3 has 15 residues. V was clipped by 0 bases and J by 2 bases, with 10 bases between them. The germline CDR1 and CDR2 sequences are SNHLY and FYNNEI. The CDR3: CASSEAQGGQETQYF. The DNA of the CDR3 is TGTGCCAGCAGTGAAGCCCAGGGGGGACAAGAGACCCAGTACTTC.

This clonotype has ten or more counts. The chain is built from TRBV7-3 and TRBJ2-5, with 8 bases aligning to TRBD2. Trimming at V came to 2 bases and at J to 2 bases, leaving 4 bases not matched to a gene. The CDR3 has 15 residues. Germline CDR1 SGHTA, CDR2 FQGTGA. The CDR3 loop is CASSLAGGHQETQYF. The CDR3 DNA reads TGTGCCAGCAGCTTAGCGGGGGGTCATCAAGAGACCCAGTACTTC.

V and J are TRBV10-3 and TRBJ2-1, with 7 nucleotides matching TRBD2. Germline V gives CDR1 ENHRY, CDR2 SYGVKD. The CDR3 is made up of 13 amino acids. With V trimmed by 9 bases and J by 9 bases, 11 bases remained unmatched. The CDR3 reads CAIRAGVGSEQFF. Here the CDR3 DNA reads TGTGCCATTCGTGCGGGAGTGGGCAGTGAGCAGTTCTTC.

This chain links TRBV28 with TRBJ2-4, with TRBD1 identical over 7 bases. The J call is uncertain, as TRBJ2-7 better fits the DNA end. The CDR3 has 14 amino acids. Germline CDR1 reads MDHEN; CDR2 reads SYDVKM. The CDR3 nucleotides read TGTGCCAGCAGTAGACAGGGAGAGACCTACGAGCAGTACTTC. It specifies CASSRQGETYEQYF.

This clonotype came up a few times. J is TRBJ2-1 and V is TRBV7-2; 7 bases are shared with TRBD2. V shed 4 bases, J shed 4 bases, and the junction held 7 bases outside the gene matches. Per the germline V gene, CDR1 is SGHTA and CDR2 is FQGNSA. CDR3 size: 15 residues. This CDR3 is CASSSKRDFYNEQFF. The CDR3 coding sequence is TGTGCCAGCAGCTCAAAGCGGGACTTTTACAATGAGCAGTTCTTC.

This clonotype was counted between two and nine times. V usage is TRBV12-3 or TRBV12-4 and J usage is TRBJ2-2, with TRBD1 as a possible D gene (7 bases). V lost 5 bases and J lost 4, with 14 bases in between. The CDR3 covers 15 residues. The CDR3 coding sequence is TGTGCCAGCAGTCCGCGGGACAGACCCACCGGGGAGCTGTTTTTT. Translating gives CASSPRDRPTGELFF.

Only a few counts were recorded for this clonotype. This rearrangement joins TRBV20-1 to TRBJ2-7; 9 bases fit TRBD2. The CDR3 extends over 15 amino acids. The junction had 12 bases not matched to a gene; V was cut back by 5 bases and J by 4 bases. CDR1 is DFQATT, CDR2 SNEGSKA, per germline (reference sequence). CDR3 sequence reads: CSAGPRAGGLYEQYF. DNA of the CDR3: TGCAGTGCTGGGCCTAGAGCGGGGGGCCTATACGAGCAGTACTTC.

This clonotype was seen a few times. The chain carries TRBV6-5 and TRBJ1-5; D not certain. The germline gives CDR1 MNHEY, CDR2 SVGAGI. The CDR3 consists of 13 residues. The germline V and J ends were trimmed by 2 bases and 5 bases, with 7 bases remaining between them. The CDR3 DNA follows: TGTGCCAGCAGTTACGGCCGGGATCAGCCCCAGCATTTT. Encoded protein: CASSYGRDQPQHF.

This clonotype was counted ten times or more. The V and J genes are TRBV15 and TRBJ2-7; D might be TRBD2 (6 bases). Trimming took 0 bases from V and 2 from J, leaving 11 bases between them. The germline V gene has CDR1 LNHNV and CDR2 YYDKDF (reference sequence). CDR3 length equals 15 residues. The CDR3, as DNA: TGTGCCACCAGCAGAGATATAGCGGTACCCTACGAGCAGTACTTC. Translation gives CATSRDIAVPYEQYF.

This clonotype was detected a few times. The V gene is TRBV5-1, the J gene TRBJ2-1; D call uncertain. Trimming removed 2 bases from V and 10 bases from J, with 13 bases in between. There are 13 residues in the CDR3. The germline CDR1 and CDR2 sequences are SGHRS and YFSETQ. CDR3 amino acids: CASSFLRMEEQFF. CDR3 bases: TGCGCCAGCAGCTTCTTACGGATGGAGGAGCAGTTCTTC. The full variable domain, its missing parts supplied by reference TRBV5-1 and TRBJ2-1, is KAGVTQTPRYLIKTRGQQVTLSCSPISGHRSVSWYQQTPGQGLQFLFEYFSETQRNKGNFPGRFSGRQFSNSRSEMNVSTLELGDSALYLCASSFLRMEEQFFGPGTRLTVL.

Many counts were recorded for this clonotype. J is TRBJ2-1 and V is TRBV11-1, with a weak D call TRBD2 (6 bases). V lost 5 bases to trimming and J lost 6 bases, with 14 bases between them. Germline V gene lookup returns CDR1 SGHAT and CDR2 FQDESV (reference sequence). This CDR3 has 14 residues. The CDR3 sequence is CASSEGLEGNEQFF. In nucleotides, the CDR3 is TGTGCCAGCAGCGAGGGACTCGAGGGCAATGAGCAGTTCTTC. The entire variable domain, with the rest obtained from reference TRBV11-1 and TRBJ2-1, is as follows: EAEVAQSPRYKITEKSQAVAFWCDPISGHATLYWYRQILGQGPELLVQFQDESVVDDSQLPKDRFSAERLKGVDSTLKIQPAELGDSAMYLCASSEGLEGNEQFFGPGTRLTVL.

This clonotype has ten or more counts. A read error may account for a junction end that differs from germline. The V gene is TRBV7-2, the J gene TRBJ1-1, with a possible D match to TRBD1 (6 bases). The CDR3 runs to 14 residues. The germline V gene has CDR1 SGHTA and CDR2 FQGNSA. CDR3 coding DNA: TGCGCCAGCTCCACGACAGGAGTGAACACTGAAGCTTTCTTT. This gives the protein CASSTTGVNTEAFF.

This chain uses TRBV20-1 with TRBJ1-5; D gene ambiguous. Trimming pared 1 base from V and 5 bases from J, leaving 12 bases between. This CDR3 region has 14 residues. Germline V gives CDR1 DFQATT, CDR2 SNEGSKA (reference sequence). CDR3 protein: CSARGGEGDQPQHF. In DNA, the CDR3 is TGCAGTGCTAGAGGTGGGGAGGGAGATCAGCCCCAGCATTTT.

The rearrangement uses TRBV12-3 or TRBV12-4 and TRBJ2-7; D is ambiguous. V was cut by 3 bases and J by 10 bases, with 19 bases left in between. This CDR3 has 14 amino acids. DNA for the CDR3: TGTGCCAGCAGTTTGGCAGAAACTCAAGAGATCCAGTACTTC. Protein: CASSLAETQEIQYF.

V usage is TRBV5-1 and J usage is TRBJ2-7, with TRBD2 identical over 9 bases. J gave up 4 bases and V 3 bases, and 14 bases lay outside the gene matches. The CDR3 is 17 residues long. From germline, CDR1 is SGHRS and CDR2 YFSETQ. In nucleotides, the CDR3 is TGCGCCAGCAGCTCGACTGGCGGGGGGGCCGGCGCATACGAGCAGTACTTC. It codes for CASSSTGGGAGAYEQYF. Supplemented by reference TRBV5-1 and TRBJ2-7, the full variable domain reads KAGVTQTPRYLIKTRGQQVTLSCSPISGHRSVSWYQQTPGQGLQFLFEYFSETQRNKGNFPGRFSGRQFSNSRSEMNVSTLELGDSALYLCASSSTGGGAGAYEQYFGPGTRLTVT.

This rearrangement joins TRBV27 to TRBJ2-7; 8 nucleotides line up with TRBD2. This CDR3 has 15 residues. Trimming took 6 bases from V and 2 from J; bases not matched to a gene: 9. Germline values: CDR1 MNHEY, CDR2 SMNVEV (reference sequence). DNA of the CDR3: TGTGCCAGCAGATCTCAGGCCGGGGGGGCCTACGAGCAGTACTTC. Protein product: CASRSQAGGAYEQYF.

The V call is TRBV6-5, the J call TRBJ1-2, with D maybe TRBD1 (5 bases). This CDR3 has 14 amino acids. The V and J ends lost 6 bases and 8 bases respectively, with 19 bases between them. Germline V gives CDR1 MNHEY, CDR2 SVGAGI. CDR3 sequence: CASSGGSPEVGYTF. The CDR3 region has the DNA TGTGCCAGCAGCGGGGGATCGCCCGAGGTCGGCTACACCTTC.

This clonotype has a handful of counts. The V and J genes are TRBV28 and TRBJ2-1; D unresolved. V dropped 7 bases and J dropped 6 bases, with 10 bases sitting between them. CDR1 and CDR2 (germline): MDHEN, SYDVKM. The CDR3 is made up of 12 amino acids. DNA for the CDR3: TGTGCCAGCAAAAAGTCCCTCAATGAGCAGTTCTTC. It codes for CASKKSLNEQFF.

This sequence joins TRBV3-1 and TRBJ2-4; D is possibly TRBD2 (5 bases). The CDR3 runs to 13 residues. Germline V lookup: CDR1 LGHDT, CDR2 YNNKEL (reference sequence). V lost 0 bases and J lost 13, with 13 bases in between. The DNA of the CDR3 is TGTGCCAGCAGCCAAGACTGGACTTTGGGGCAGTACTTC. Its protein is CASSQDWTLGQYF. Drawing the rest from reference TRBV3-1 and TRBJ2-4, the complete variable domain is DTAVSQTPKYLVTQMGNDKSIKCEQNLGHDTMYWYKQDSKKFLKIMFSYNNKELIINETVPNRFSPKSPDKAHLNLHINSLELGDSAVYFCASSQDWTLGQYFGAGTRLSVL.

This clonotype showed up just a few times. The genes are TRBV11-2 and TRBJ2-7; the D gene is possibly TRBD2 (6 bases). The CDR3 is 14 residues long. The V end was cut by 5 bases, the J end by 5 bases, with 16 bases between. Germline V gives CDR1 SGHAT, CDR2 FQNNGV. CDR3 in amino acids: CASSQGLRKDEQYF. The CDR3, as DNA: TGTGCCAGCAGCCAGGGACTGAGAAAGGACGAGCAGTACTTC.